The sequence of this T cell receptor (beta chain) was determined in a study of blood T cell repertoires in COVID-19. The CDR3 runs to 16 residues. The J segment lost 4 bases and the V segment lost 6 bases, leaving 8 bases of the junction unmatched. CDR1 and CDR2 from the germline V gene are MDHEN and SYDVKM. Study processing details: Reference gene primer amplification in the assay estimated nucleated cell counts. Clones were read by immunoSEQ multiplex PCR, and TCRdb kept only the in-frame ones, dropping some. The V and J calls and clone size are taken from that table; D and trimming were inferred from the DNA. The repertoire consists of 360,000 or so clones, with roughly 84% occurring once and the leading ten covering about 3%. Cohort 3 donors were reported recovered after two negative PCRs, clearance, or symptom resolution.

Sequencing was carried out using PBMCs or T cells enriched from blood (not recorded which). The receptor comes from a woman in her 30s who had recovered from COVID-19. This chain joins TRBV28 and TRBJ2-5, with 13 bases aligning to TRBD2. The CDR3 DNA sequence: TGTGCCAGCAGGAACGGACTAGCGGGAGCAGGAGAGACCCAGTACTTC. Translating gives CASRNGLAGAGETQYF.